The next 28 T cell receptor beta chains were all read from a single sample in a study of blood T cell repertoires in COVID-19. Here immunoSEQ multiplex PCR was the method, and the copy in TCRdb shows in-frame clones only, minus some. The sample carries 150,000 to 190,000 clones, over 60% recorded once. Sequencing was carried out using peripheral blood. These receptors were taken from a woman older than 75 with acute or convalescent COVID-19.

In its sample, this clone was seen a few times. V usage is TRBV18 and J usage is TRBJ1-2; D is ambiguous. V gave up 6 bases and J gave up 8 bases, with 16 bases separating them. CDR3 length: 13 amino acids. Germline V lookup: CDR1 KGHSH, CDR2 LQKENI. This chain's CDR3 is CASSLTERQGYTF. The CDR3 DNA reads TGTGCCAGCTCCCTCACAGAACGTCAGGGCTACACCTTC.

This clone was seen a handful of times. The chain employs TRBV25-1 and TRBJ1-6; weak D call: TRBD1 (5 bases). V lost 0 bases to trimming and J lost 14 bases, with 14 bases between them. From germline, CDR1 is MGHDK and CDR2 SYGVNS. The CDR3 has 14 amino acids. The CDR3, as DNA: TGTGCCAGCAGTGAATATGGAGGGGCAGGGACCCTCCACTTT. It specifies CASSEYGGAGTLHF.

This chain's CDR3 is CASSPAGAEAFF. Written as DNA, the CDR3 is TGTGCCAGCAGTCCGGCGGGGGCTGAAGCTTTCTTT. This sequence joins TRBV7-8 and TRBJ1-1, with D tentatively TRBD1 (5 bases). This CDR3 region has 12 residues. V dropped 6 bases and J dropped 6 bases, with 11 bases sitting between them. Germline loops: CDR1 SGHVS, CDR2 FQNEAQ.

The sample holds one count of this clone. This chain links TRBV2 with TRBJ2-3; TRBD2 might be the D (5 bases). The germline V gene encodes CDR1 SNHLY and CDR2 FYNNEI. V was clipped by 6 bases and J by 9 bases, with 7 bases between them. The CDR3 runs 10 residues. The CDR3 reads CASSEGTQYF. The CDR3 DNA is TGTGCCAGCAGCGAGGGCACGCAGTATTTT.

The rearrangement joins TRBV19 to TRBJ1-5; maybe TRBD1 (6 bases). V lost 4 bases to trimming and J lost 2 bases, with 15 bases between them. The CDR3 sequence is 16 residues long. Per the germline V gene, CDR1 is LNHDA and CDR2 is SQIVND (reference sequence). The CDR3 nucleotides read TGTGCCAGTAGTACAGGAGGGGGGGCGGGCAATCAGCCCCAGCATTTT. It yields the protein CASSTGGGAGNQPQHF.

This clone came up a few times. CDR3 coding DNA: TGTGCCAGCAGTGGGCCGGGACTCGAAACATACAATGAGCAGTTCTTC. This encodes CASSGPGLETYNEQFF. The rearrangement links TRBV2 to TRBJ2-1; possibly TRBD2 for D (6 bases). Trimming took off 4 bases at V and 4 bases at J, with 17 bases between the two ends. The CDR3 is 16 residues long. Germline V gene lookup returns CDR1 SNHLY and CDR2 FYNNEI. The full variable domain, completed using reference TRBV2 and TRBJ2-1, is EPEVTQTPSHQVTQMGQEVILRCVPISNHLYFYWYRQILGQKVEFLVSFYNNEISEKSEIFDDQFSVERPDGSNFTLKIRSTKLEDSAMYFCASSGPGLETYNEQFFGPGTRLTVL.

This clone was found a few times. V usage is TRBV9 and J usage is TRBJ2-7; TRBD2 matches 8 bases. This CDR3 comprises 15 residues. Germline V gene data show CDR1 as SGDLS and CDR2 as YYNGEE. After removal of 3 bases from V and 3 bases from J, the junction contained 8 bases not matched to a gene. CDR3 sequence: CASSASPLADYEQYF. Here the CDR3 DNA reads TGTGCCAGCAGCGCTTCCCCACTAGCGGACTACGAGCAGTACTTC.

The rearrangement links TRBV6-5 to TRBJ1-1, with 9 bases aligning to TRBD1. Germline-derived CDR1 and CDR2 are MNHEY and SVGAGI. The CDR3 consists of 15 residues. V shed 5 bases, J shed 5 bases, and the junction held 9 bases outside the gene matches. CDR3 nucleotide sequence: TGTGCCAGCAGTAGACCGGGACAGGGTGCAACTGAAGCTTTCTTT. It translates to CASSRPGQGATEAFF.

This chain joins TRBV25-1 and TRBJ1-6; perhaps TRBD1 as D (6 bases). V lost 4 bases and J lost 5, with 12 bases in between. The germline CDR1 and CDR2 sequences are MGHDK and SYGVNS. The CDR3 totals 15 residues. The chain's CDR3 is CASSVTGQNNSPLHF. The CDR3 DNA reads as TGTGCCAGCAGTGTAACAGGGCAGAATAATTCACCCCTCCACTTT.

V gene TRBV6-4 combines with J gene TRBJ2-2, with 7 bases fitting TRBD2. V was clipped by 6 bases and J by 3 bases; unmatched bases: 10. Germline V gives CDR1 MRHNA, CDR2 SNTAGT. The CDR3 has 16 amino acids. The CDR3 reads CASSPLHSGYTGELFF. For the CDR3, the DNA is TGTGCCAGCAGCCCCCTTCATAGCGGGTACACCGGGGAGCTGTTTTTT.

The chain has TRBV24-1 and TRBJ2-3, with TRBD2 matching over 9 bases. V was pared by 6 bases and J by 5 bases, with 8 bases of the junction left unmatched. The CDR3 contains 15 residues. Germline V lookup: CDR1 KGHDR, CDR2 SFDVKD. The CDR3 nucleotides are TGTGCCACCAGTAGCGGGAGGATACTGGGAGATACGCAGTATTTT. This codes for CATSSGRILGDTQYF.

The chain has TRBV6-2 or TRBV6-3 and TRBJ2-2; D not resolved. Deletions cut 2 bases from V and 7 bases from J, with 5 bases between. The germline V gene encodes CDR1 MNHEY and CDR2 SVGEGT. This CDR3 has 12 residues. The CDR3 spells CASSYNLGELFF. CDR3 coding DNA: TGTGCCAGCAGTTACAATCTCGGGGAGCTGTTTTTT.

CDR3 residues: CASSSSGQGAIQYF. As DNA, the CDR3 is TGTGCCAGCAGCTCCTCCGGACAGGGCGCCATTCAGTACTTC. V and J are TRBV7-3 and TRBJ2-4; the match to TRBD1 covers 8 bases. The CDR3 extends over 14 amino acids. V shed 4 bases, J shed 9 bases, and the junction held 8 bases outside the gene matches. Germline lookup yields CDR1 SGHTA and CDR2 FQGTGA.

The rearrangement uses TRBV6-2 or TRBV6-3 and TRBJ2-7; the D gene is possibly TRBD2 (6 bases). The CDR3 consists of 15 residues. V lost 4 bases and J 0 bases, leaving 13 bases between the germline ends. In germline, CDR1 is MNHEY, CDR2 SVGEGT. CDR3 coding DNA: TGTGCCAGCAGTTCTCCCACGGGACTCTCCTACGAGCAGTACTTC. Protein product: CASSSPTGLSYEQYF.

V usage is TRBV19 and J usage is TRBJ1-5; D is possibly TRBD1 (5 bases). The CDR3 runs to 14 residues. Per germline, CDR1 LNHDA and CDR2 SQIVND (reference sequence). The germline V and J ends were trimmed by 6 bases and 3 bases, with 12 bases remaining between them. In DNA, the CDR3 is TGTGCCAGTAGGCGACAGTCTGACAATCAGCCCCAGCATTTT. It yields the protein CASRRQSDNQPQHF.

This chain links TRBV18 with TRBJ2-1; weak D call: TRBD1 (5 bases). CDR3 length equals 18 residues. Germline-derived CDR1 and CDR2 are KGHSH and LQKENI. Trimming removed 0 bases at V and 6 bases at J, with 21 bases between. The CDR3 DNA sequence: TGTGCCAGCTCACCACCGAACGGAGTAGGGGAAACTGTCAATGAGCAGTTCTTC. Translation: CASSPPNGVGETVNEQFF.

This clone is a singleton in its sample. V and J are TRBV2 and TRBJ1-5; D is perhaps TRBD1 (6 bases). Germline V gene sequence: CDR1 SNHLY, CDR2 FYNNEI. The CDR3 consists of 14 residues. Trimming stripped 8 bases from V and 2 bases from J, with 13 bases between. The CDR3 spells CASGRTDRNQPQHF. The CDR3 DNA is TGTGCCAGCGGTAGGACAGACCGCAATCAGCCCCAGCATTTT.

The chain links TRBV3-1 (or the pseudogene TRBV3-2) to TRBJ1-5; D unclear. This CDR3 region has 12 residues. V lost 5 bases to trimming and J lost 6 bases, with 8 bases between them. Germline loops: CDR1 LGHDT, CDR2 YNNKEL (reference sequence). The CDR3 coding sequence is TGTGCCAGCAGCACAGAAATTCAGCCCCAGCATTTT. Translating gives CASSTEIQPQHF.

This clone appeared a few times. The chain recombines TRBV7-2 with TRBJ1-2, with D possibly TRBD1 on 5 matching bases. The germline CDR1 and CDR2 sequences are SGHTA and FQGNSA. The germline V and J ends were trimmed by 1 base and 4 bases, with 10 bases remaining between them. This CDR3 is built from 14 residues. The CDR3 loop is CASSLGQILYGYTF. DNA of the CDR3: TGTGCCAGCAGCTTAGGACAGATTCTCTATGGCTACACCTTC.

The J gene is TRBJ1-2, the V gene TRBV30, with 7 bases that match TRBD1. This CDR3 spans 18 amino acids. Germline V gene sequence: CDR1 GTSNPN, CDR2 SVGIG (reference sequence). The ends lost 3 bases at V and 0 bases at J; junction bases unmatched: 16. The CDR3 region is CAWRPQGQPHQSNYGYTF. CDR3 DNA sequence: TGTGCCTGGAGACCCCAGGGACAGCCACATCAGTCTAACTATGGCTACACCTTC.

This chain joins TRBV2 and TRBJ2-7, with no clear D. The CDR3 extends over 13 amino acids. The germline V gene encodes CDR1 SNHLY and CDR2 FYNNEI. V lost 4 bases and J lost 1, with 8 bases in between. CDR3 in DNA: TGTGCCAGCAGTGGTGTGGAGTCCTACGAGCAGTACTTC. Its protein is CASSGVESYEQYF.

J is TRBJ2-7 and V is TRBV12-3 or TRBV12-4; no reliable D call. The ends were cut back, 3 bases at V and 3 bases at J, with 3 bases in the middle. The CDR3 has 11 residues. Here the CDR3 DNA reads TGTGCCAGCAGTTTCGGCTACGAGCAGTACTTC. As protein: CASSFGYEQYF.

The V call is TRBV29-1, the J call TRBJ2-1, with 9 bases aligning to TRBD2. The V segment lost 6 bases and the J segment 4 bases; nucleotides outside the gene matches: 7. CDR3 length: 14 amino acids. In germline, CDR1 is SQVTM, CDR2 ANQGSEA. The CDR3: CSVVAGEGYNEQFF. CDR3 nucleotides: TGCAGCGTAGTAGCGGGAGAAGGGTACAATGAGCAGTTCTTC.

This clone was seen just once. The chain is built from TRBV14 and TRBJ1-1; possible D gene TRBD1, 5 bases. This CDR3 comprises 16 residues. The V end lost 1 base, the J end lost 1 base, and 13 bases lay between the germline ends. CDR1 is SGHDN, CDR2 FVKESK, per germline. As DNA, the CDR3 is TGTGCCAGCAGCCAAGTCGGGGGGGAGAGGAACACTGAAGCTTTCTTT. Translation: CASSQVGGERNTEAFF.

The V call is TRBV5-6, the J call TRBJ2-5, with 8 bases fitting TRBD2. This CDR3 contains 15 residues. V gave up 4 bases and J gave up 7 bases; unmatched junction bases: 12. Germline lookup yields CDR1 SGHDT and CDR2 YYEEEE. The CDR3 here is CASSAEPSAGGTQYF. Written as DNA, the CDR3 is TGTGCCAGCAGCGCAGAGCCGAGCGCGGGAGGGACCCAGTACTTC.

V is TRBV7-9 and J is TRBJ1-6, with a tentative D call TRBD1 (5 bases). The CDR3 has 14 residues. The germline CDR1 and CDR2 sequences are SEHNR and FQNEAQ (reference sequence). Trimming removed 1 base at V and 7 bases at J, with 8 bases between. CDR3 in DNA: TGTGCCAGCAGCTTAGTCGGGGGAAATTCACCCCTCCACTTT. Protein product: CASSLVGGNSPLHF.

This clone has a handful of counts. Here the CDR3 reads CASSLEPGDPNSPLHF. The CDR3 DNA sequence: TGCGCCAGCAGCTTGGAGCCAGGCGACCCGAATTCACCCCTCCACTTT. The chain couples TRBV5-1 to TRBJ1-6; D remains unclear. The CDR3 consists of 16 residues. CDR1 and CDR2 from the germline V gene are SGHRS and YFSETQ. The V end lost 0 bases, the J end lost 7 bases, and 14 bases lay between the germline ends.

The rearrangement joins TRBV6-5 to TRBJ2-5; D unclear. V was shortened by 4 bases and J by 7 bases, with 16 bases between the two germline ends. The CDR3 consists of 14 residues. Per germline, CDR1 MNHEY and CDR2 SVGAGI. The CDR3 region is CASSSPHPPRTQYF. The CDR3 DNA is TGTGCCAGCAGTTCTCCTCACCCGCCGCGGACCCAGTACTTC.